What follows is one TCR beta chain and its context. There are a few counts of this clonotype. Its binding antigen is unknown. Base qualities are not at hand, and no much larger clone is one base apart. CDR1 and CDR2, per the germline V gene (reference sequence), are DFQATT and SNEGSKA. The germline V and J ends show losses of 6 bases and 1 base respectively, and no gene match explains 4 bases of the junction. Counted from cysteine to phenylalanine, this CDR3 has 13 amino acids. The kept DNA is CDR3 alone, 39 bases in frame from the first base. Sequenced on an Illumina NovaSeq 6000. TCRalpha and TCRbeta cDNA libraries were built by 5'RACE with constant-segment primers, adding sample barcodes and unique molecular identifiers. RNA was extracted from every sample with Trizol reagent. Library amplification was performed in two PCR steps, and a second sample barcode and Illumina TruSeq adapters were introduced in the second step. Sequencing of the libraries was done on an Illumina NovaSeq, producing 2 x 150 bp paired-end reads. Per the source publication's procedure: Reads were demultiplexed and collapsed into UMI-guided consensus sequences with migec v1.2.7. Using mixcr v2.1.11, UMI consensuses were aligned to TRA and TRB V and J templates and then assembled into clonotypes. Expanded or contracted clonotypes were those called significant by both edgeR and NoisET, with noise models trained on biological replicates. For edgeR calls, a false discovery rate-adjusted p below 0.01 and a log2 fold-change threshold of 1 were applied. As an exploratory analysis of dynamics, PCA with hierarchical clustering was applied to max-normalized trajectories of the 1000 most abundant clonotypes. Separately sequenced CD4+ and CD8+ repertoires were used to assign the CD4 or CD8 phenotype of responding clones. TCRdb reprocessed the public reads (quality trimming at Q25 with fastp, clone calling with MiXCR) and kept in-frame beta chains. Here each entry gathers all rows of one CDR3 protein and keeps the most common genes and DNA. Here the V and J calls rest on TCRdb's processing, not on the authors' analysis. The sample includes about 210,000 distinct CDR3 sequences, with under 12% observed a single time. Clones ranked in the top ten supply approximately 2.8% of the sample.

PBMCs were isolated by Ficoll-Paque density gradient centrifugation. This sample is drawn from a study of T-cell memory formation after mild COVID-19 (dated by TCRdb to the early 2020s). Study-level background: TCR sequence clusters from the two donors were found to be largely donor specific. The cohort comprised two young, previously healthy adult volunteers, one female and one male. In a couple of donors, T-cell clones that expanded and contracted after mild COVID-19 were tracked by sequencing TCRalpha and TCRbeta repertoires over time.

General findings and caveats noted by the study authors: The detection of some responding clones in pre-infection memory suggests that pre-existing cross-reactive memory T cells joined the SARS-CoV-2 response. Only a couple of mild cases were covered in the study, and larger cohorts including severe cases with pre-infection samples were considered necessary. SARS-CoV-2 specificity of the second-wave clones peaking on day 37 was not confirmed. Clones contracting from day 15 to 85 had balanced CD4/CD8 phenotypes, while a second wave expanding from day 15 to 37 was biased towards CD4+. Contracting CD4+ clones were located mainly in the CM and EM memory subsets, whereas CD8+ clones were found to be enriched in EMRA.

Source material: PBMCs or a T cell subset sorted from them (not recorded which). The rearrangement combines TRBV20-1 with TRBJ2-5; a stretch of 8 junction bases matches TRBD2. The sequence came from a man aged 18 to 35 who had mild COVID-19 (a few samples of this study predate the infection). The sample titles of this study are shuffled in the database, so cell type and time point are left out; the donor was told from shared clones. The CDR3 sequence is CSAQGLVQETQYF. The bases are TGCAGTGCCCAGGGACTAGTCCAAGAGACCCAGTACTTC.